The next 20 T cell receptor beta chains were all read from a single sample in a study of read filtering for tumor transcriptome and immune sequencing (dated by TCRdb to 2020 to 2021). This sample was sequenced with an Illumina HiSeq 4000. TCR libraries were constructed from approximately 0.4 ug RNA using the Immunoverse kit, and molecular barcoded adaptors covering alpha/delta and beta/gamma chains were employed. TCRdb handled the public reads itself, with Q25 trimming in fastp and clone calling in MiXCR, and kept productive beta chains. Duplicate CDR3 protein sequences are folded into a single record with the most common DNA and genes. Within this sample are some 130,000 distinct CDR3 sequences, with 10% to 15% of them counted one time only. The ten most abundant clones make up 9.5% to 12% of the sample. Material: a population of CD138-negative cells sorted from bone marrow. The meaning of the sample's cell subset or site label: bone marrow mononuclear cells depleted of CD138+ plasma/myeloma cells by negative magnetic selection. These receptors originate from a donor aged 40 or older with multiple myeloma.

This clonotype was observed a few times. The CDR3 here is CSATSGGAAGELFF. For the CDR3, the DNA is TGCAGTGCTACTAGCGGGGGGGCCGCCGGGGAGCTGTTTTTT. The V call is TRBV20-1, the J call TRBJ2-2, with 12 bases fitting TRBD2. The germline V gene encodes CDR1 DFQATT and CDR2 SNEGSKA (reference sequence). The CDR3 sequence is 14 residues long. Trimming at V came to 4 bases and at J to 6 bases, leaving 3 bases not matched to a gene.

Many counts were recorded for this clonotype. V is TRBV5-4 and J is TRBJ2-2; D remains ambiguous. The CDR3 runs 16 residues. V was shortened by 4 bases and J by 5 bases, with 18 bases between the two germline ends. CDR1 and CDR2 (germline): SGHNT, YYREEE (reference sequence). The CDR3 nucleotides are TGTGCCAGCAGCCCTCCCGGCGCAGCCGGGACCGGGGAGCTGTTTTTT. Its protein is CASSPPGAAGTGELFF.

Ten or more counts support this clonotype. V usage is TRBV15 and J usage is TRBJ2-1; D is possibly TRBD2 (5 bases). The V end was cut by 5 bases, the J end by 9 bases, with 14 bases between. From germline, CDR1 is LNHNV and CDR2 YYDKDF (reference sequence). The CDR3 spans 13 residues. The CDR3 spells CATSSTDRGEQFF. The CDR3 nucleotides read TGTGCCACCAGCTCAACTGATCGGGGTGAGCAGTTCTTC.

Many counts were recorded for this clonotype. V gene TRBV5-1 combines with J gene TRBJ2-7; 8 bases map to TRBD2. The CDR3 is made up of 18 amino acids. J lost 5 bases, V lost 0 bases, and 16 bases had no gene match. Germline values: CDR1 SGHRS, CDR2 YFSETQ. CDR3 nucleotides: TGCGCCAGCAGCTTGGCCGAGAGGGCCAGCGGGAGAAGTGACGAGCAGTACTTC. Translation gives CASSLAERASGRSDEQYF.

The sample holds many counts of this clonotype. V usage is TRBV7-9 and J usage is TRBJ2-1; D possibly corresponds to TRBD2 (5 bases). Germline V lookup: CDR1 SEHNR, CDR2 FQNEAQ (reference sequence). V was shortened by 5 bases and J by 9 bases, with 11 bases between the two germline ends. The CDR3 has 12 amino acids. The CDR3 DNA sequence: TGTGCCAGCAGCGATCTAGCCGGTGAGCAGTTCTTC. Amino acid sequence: CASSDLAGEQFF.

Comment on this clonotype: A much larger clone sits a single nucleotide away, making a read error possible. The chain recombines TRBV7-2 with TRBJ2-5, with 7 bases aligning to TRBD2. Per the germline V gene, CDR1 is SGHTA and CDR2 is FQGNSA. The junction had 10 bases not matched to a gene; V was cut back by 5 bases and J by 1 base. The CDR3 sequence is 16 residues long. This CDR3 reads CASSHRLAAIQETQYF. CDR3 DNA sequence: TGTGCCAGCAGCCACAGACTAGCAGCAATCCAAGAGACCCAGTACTTC.

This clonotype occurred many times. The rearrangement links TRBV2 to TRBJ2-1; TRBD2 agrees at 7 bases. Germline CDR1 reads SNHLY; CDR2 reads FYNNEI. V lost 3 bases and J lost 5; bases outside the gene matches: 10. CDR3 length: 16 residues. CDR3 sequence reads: CASSDIRGESHNEQFF. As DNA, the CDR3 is TGTGCCAGCAGTGACATCCGGGGGGAGTCACACAATGAGCAGTTCTTC. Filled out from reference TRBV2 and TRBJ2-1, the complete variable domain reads EPEVTQTPSHQVTQMGQEVILRCVPISNHLYFYWYRQILGQKVEFLVSFYNNEISEKSEIFDDQFSVERPDGSNFTLKIRSTKLEDSAMYFCASSDIRGESHNEQFFGPGTRLTVL.

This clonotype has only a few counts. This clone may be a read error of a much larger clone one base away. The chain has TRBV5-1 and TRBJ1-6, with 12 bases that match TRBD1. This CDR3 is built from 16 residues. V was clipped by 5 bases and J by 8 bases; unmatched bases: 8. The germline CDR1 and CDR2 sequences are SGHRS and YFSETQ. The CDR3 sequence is CASRPGGTGGDSPLHF. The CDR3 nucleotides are TGCGCCAGCAGACCGGGAGGGACAGGGGGCGATTCACCCCTCCACTTT.

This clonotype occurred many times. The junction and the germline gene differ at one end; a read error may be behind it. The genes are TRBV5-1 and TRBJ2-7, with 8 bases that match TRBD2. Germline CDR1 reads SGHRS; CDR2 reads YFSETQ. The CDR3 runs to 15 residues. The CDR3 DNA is TGCGCCAGCAGCATCACCCGTAGCGGGACACTCCCCCAGGACTTC. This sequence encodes CASSITRSGTLPQDF.

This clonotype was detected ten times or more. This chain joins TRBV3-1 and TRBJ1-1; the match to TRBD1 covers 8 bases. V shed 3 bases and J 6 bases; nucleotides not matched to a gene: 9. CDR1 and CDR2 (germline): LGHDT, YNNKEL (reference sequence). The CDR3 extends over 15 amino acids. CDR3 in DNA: TGTGCCAGCAGCCATGGCAGGGGGCGCTCAGCTGAAGCTTTCTTT. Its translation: CASSHGRGRSAEAFF.

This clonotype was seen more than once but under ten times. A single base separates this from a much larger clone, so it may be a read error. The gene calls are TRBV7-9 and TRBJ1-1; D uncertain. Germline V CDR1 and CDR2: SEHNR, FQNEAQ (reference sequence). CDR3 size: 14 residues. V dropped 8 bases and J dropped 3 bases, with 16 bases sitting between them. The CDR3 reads CASEIGSVDTEAFF. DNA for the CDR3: TGTGCCAGCGAGATAGGGAGCGTCGACACTGAAGCTTTCTTT.

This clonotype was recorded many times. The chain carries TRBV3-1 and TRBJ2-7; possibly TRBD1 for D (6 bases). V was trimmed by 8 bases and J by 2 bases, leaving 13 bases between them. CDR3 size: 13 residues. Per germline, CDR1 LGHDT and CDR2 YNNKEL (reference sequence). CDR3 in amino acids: CASGMTGPYEQYF. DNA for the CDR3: TGTGCCAGCGGGATGACAGGCCCCTACGAGCAGTACTTC.

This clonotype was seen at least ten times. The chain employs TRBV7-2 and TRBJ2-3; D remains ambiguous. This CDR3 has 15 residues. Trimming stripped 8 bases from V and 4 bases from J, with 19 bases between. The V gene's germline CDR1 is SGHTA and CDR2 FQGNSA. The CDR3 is CASVPVAGDADTQYF. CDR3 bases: TGTGCCAGCGTACCAGTAGCAGGCGACGCAGATACGCAGTATTTT.

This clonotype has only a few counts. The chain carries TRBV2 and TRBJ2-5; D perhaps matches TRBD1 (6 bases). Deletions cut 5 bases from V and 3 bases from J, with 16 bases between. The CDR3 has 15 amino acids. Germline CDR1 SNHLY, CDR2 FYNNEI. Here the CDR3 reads CASSKRDTIEETQYF. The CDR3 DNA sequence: TGTGCCAGCAGTAAACGGGACACCATTGAAGAGACCCAGTACTTC.

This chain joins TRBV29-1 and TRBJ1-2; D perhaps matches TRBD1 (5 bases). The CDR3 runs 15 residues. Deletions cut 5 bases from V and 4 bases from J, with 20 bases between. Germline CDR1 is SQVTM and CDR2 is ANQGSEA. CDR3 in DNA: TGCAGCGTTATAGCCACAGGAACGGGCGTCTATGGCTACACCTTC. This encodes CSVIATGTGVYGYTF.

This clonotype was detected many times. This CDR3 reads CASSRDSPSSGANVLTF. DNA of the CDR3: TGTGCCAGCAGCCGGGACAGCCCGAGCTCTGGGGCCAACGTCCTGACTTTC. The chain recombines TRBV13 with TRBJ2-6; 7 bases are a match to TRBD1. The CDR3 contains 17 residues. Germline CDR1 PRHDT, CDR2 FYEKMQ (reference sequence). J gave up 0 bases and V 5 bases, and 7 bases lay outside the gene matches.

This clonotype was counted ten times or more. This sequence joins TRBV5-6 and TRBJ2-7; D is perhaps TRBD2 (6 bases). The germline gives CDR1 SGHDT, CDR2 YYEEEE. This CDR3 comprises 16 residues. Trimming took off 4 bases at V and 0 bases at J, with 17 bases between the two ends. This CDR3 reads CASSQGGRGSSYEQYF. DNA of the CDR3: TGTGCCAGCAGCCAAGGCGGCCGGGGGAGCTCCTACGAGCAGTACTTC.

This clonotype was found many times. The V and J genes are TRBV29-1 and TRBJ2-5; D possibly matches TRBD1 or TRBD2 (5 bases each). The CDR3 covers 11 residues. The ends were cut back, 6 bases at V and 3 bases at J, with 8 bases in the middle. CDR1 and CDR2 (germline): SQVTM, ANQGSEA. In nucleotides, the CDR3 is TGCAGCGTAGGGACGGAAGAGACCCAGTACTTC. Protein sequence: CSVGTEETQYF.

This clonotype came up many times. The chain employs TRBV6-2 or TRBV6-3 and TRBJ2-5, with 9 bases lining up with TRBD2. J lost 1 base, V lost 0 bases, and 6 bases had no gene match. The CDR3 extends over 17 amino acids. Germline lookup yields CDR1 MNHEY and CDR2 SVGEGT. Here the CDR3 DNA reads TGTGCCAGCAGTTACTCGACAGCGGGGGGCCCCCAAGAGACCCAGTACTTC. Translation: CASSYSTAGGPQETQYF.

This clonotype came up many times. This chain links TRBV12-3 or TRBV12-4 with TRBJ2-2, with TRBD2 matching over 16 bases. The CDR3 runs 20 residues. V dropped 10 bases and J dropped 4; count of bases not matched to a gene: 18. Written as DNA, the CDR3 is TGTGCCACACGACAGGGGGGACTAGCGGGGGGGCCTCCTTTCACCGGGGAGCTGTTTTTT. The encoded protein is CATRQGGLAGGPPFTGELFF.